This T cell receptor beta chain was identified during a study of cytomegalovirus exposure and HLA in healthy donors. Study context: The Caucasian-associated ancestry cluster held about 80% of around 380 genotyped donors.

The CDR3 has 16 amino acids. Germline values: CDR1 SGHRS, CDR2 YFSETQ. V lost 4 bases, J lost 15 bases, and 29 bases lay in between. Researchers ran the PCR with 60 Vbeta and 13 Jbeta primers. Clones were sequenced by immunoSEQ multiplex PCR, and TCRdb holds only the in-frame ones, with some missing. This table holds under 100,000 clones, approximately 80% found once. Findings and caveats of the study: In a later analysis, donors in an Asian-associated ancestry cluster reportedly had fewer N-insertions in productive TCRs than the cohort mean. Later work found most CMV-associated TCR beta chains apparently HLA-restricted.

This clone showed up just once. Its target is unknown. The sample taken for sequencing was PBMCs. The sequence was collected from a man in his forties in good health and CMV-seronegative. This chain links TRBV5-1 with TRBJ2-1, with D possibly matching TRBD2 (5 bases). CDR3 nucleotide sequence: TGCGCCAGCAGCAATTTTCTTCGGGGTGGGGAAGGTTGGACGTTCTTC. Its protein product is CASSNFLRGGEGWTFF. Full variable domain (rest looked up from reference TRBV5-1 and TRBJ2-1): KAGVTQTPRYLIKTRGQQVTLSCSPISGHRSVSWYQQTPGQGLQFLFEYFSETQRNKGNFPGRFSGRQFSNSRSEMNVSTLELGDSALYLCASSNFLRGGEGWTFFGPGTRLTVL.